This T cell receptor beta chain was profiled in a study of PD-L1 blockade in urothelial cancer. Study context: Analyses used blood from 3 weeks (second dose) and 6 weeks after treatment start. General study findings and limits: Survival was better when pretreatment blood TCR clonality fell below the median.

The time point: pretreatment peripheral blood. Each PCR had synthetic TCR analog templates added to it as a spike-in. Clones were sequenced by immunoSEQ multiplex PCR, and TCRdb holds only the in-frame ones, with some missing. Of approximately 70,000 clones listed, about four fifths were seen once; the top ten hold around a tenth. Comments on this clone: The antigen remains unidentified.

V was pared by 6 bases and J by 3 bases, with 5 bases of the junction left unmatched. Germline V gene lookup returns CDR1 LNHDA and CDR2 SQIVND (reference sequence). This CDR3 is 14 amino acids long. This chain connects TRBV19 to TRBJ1-2, with 9 positions matching TRBD1. Specimen: PBMCs, collected around atezolizumab (anti-PD-L1) treatment. The TCR originated in a woman between 65 and 79 years old with urothelial cancer. CDR3 in DNA: TGTGCCAGTAGCAGACAGGGGGAGGACTATGGCTACACCTTC. Translated, it gives CASSRQGEDYGYTF.